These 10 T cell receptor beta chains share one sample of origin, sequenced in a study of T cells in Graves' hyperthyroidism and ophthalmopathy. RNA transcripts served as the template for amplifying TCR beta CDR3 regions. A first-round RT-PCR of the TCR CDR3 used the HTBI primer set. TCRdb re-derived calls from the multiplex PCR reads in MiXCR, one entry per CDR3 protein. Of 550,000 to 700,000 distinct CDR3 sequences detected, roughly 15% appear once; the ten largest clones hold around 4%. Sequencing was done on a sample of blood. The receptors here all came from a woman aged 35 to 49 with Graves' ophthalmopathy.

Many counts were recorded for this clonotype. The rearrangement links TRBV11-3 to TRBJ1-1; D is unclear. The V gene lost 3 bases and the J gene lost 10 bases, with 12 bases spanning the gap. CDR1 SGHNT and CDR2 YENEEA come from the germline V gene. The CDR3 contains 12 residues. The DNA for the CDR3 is TGTGCCAGCAGCTTGGGTGTTGGAGCAGCTTTCTTT. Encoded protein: CASSLGVGAAFF.

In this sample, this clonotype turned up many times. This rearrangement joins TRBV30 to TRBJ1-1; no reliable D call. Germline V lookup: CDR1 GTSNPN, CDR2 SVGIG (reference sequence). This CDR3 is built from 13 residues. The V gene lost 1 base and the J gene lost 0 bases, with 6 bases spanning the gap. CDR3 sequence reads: CAWSGLVNTEAFF. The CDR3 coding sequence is TGTGCCTGGAGTGGACTGGTGAACACTGAAGCTTTCTTT.

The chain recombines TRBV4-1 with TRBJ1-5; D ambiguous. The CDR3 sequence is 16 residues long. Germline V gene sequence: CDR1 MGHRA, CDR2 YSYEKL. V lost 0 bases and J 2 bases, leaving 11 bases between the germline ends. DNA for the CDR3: TGCGCCAGCAGCCAAGATGGCCTGGGAGGCAATCAGCCCCAGCATTTT. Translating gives CASSQDGLGGNQPQHF.

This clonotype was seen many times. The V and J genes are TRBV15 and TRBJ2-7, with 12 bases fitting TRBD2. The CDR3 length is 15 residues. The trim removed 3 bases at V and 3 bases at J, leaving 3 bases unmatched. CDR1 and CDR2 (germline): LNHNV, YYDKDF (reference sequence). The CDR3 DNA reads TGTGCCACCAGCAGTAAGACTAGCGGGAGCTACGAGCAGTACTTC. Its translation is CATSSKTSGSYEQYF.

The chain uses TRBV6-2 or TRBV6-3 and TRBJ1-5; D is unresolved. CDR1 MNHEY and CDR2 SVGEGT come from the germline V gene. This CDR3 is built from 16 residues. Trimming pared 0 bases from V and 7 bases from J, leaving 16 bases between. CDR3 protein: CASSYSGGGYGQPQHF. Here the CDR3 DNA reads TGTGCCAGCAGTTACTCGGGAGGAGGGTACGGACAGCCCCAGCATTTT.

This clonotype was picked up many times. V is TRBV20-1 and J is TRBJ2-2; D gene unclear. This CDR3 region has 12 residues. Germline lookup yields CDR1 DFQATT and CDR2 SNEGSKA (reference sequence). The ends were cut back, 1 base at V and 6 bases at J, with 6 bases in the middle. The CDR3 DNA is TGCAGTGCTAGAGTTGGAGCCGGGGAGCTGTTTTTT. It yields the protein CSARVGAGELFF.

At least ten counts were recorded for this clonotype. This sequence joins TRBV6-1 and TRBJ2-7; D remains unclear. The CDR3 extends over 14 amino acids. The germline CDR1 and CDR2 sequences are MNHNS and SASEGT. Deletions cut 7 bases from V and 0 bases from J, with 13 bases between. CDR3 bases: TGTGCCAGCACACACAGTGCGAGCTCCTACGAGCAGTACTTC. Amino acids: CASTHSASSYEQYF.

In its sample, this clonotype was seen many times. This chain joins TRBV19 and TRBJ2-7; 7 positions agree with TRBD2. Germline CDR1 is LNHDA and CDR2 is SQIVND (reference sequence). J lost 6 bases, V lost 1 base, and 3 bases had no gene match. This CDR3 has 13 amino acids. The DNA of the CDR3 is TGTGCCAGTAGTATAGCGGGAGGCCTCGAGCAGTACTTC. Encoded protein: CASSIAGGLEQYF.

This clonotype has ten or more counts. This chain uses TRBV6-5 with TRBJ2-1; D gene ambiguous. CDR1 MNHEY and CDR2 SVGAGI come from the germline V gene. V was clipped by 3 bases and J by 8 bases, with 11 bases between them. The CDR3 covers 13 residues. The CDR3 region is CASSYGIVDEQFF. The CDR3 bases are TGTGCCAGCAGTTATGGGATCGTCGATGAGCAGTTCTTC.

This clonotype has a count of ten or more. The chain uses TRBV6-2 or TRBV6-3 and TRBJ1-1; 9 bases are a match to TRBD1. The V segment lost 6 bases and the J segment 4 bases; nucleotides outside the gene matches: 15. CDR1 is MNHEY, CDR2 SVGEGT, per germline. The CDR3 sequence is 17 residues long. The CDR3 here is CASSSGTGSGWPTEAFF. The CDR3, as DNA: TGTGCCAGCAGCAGCGGGACAGGGTCAGGGTGGCCCACTGAAGCTTTCTTT.